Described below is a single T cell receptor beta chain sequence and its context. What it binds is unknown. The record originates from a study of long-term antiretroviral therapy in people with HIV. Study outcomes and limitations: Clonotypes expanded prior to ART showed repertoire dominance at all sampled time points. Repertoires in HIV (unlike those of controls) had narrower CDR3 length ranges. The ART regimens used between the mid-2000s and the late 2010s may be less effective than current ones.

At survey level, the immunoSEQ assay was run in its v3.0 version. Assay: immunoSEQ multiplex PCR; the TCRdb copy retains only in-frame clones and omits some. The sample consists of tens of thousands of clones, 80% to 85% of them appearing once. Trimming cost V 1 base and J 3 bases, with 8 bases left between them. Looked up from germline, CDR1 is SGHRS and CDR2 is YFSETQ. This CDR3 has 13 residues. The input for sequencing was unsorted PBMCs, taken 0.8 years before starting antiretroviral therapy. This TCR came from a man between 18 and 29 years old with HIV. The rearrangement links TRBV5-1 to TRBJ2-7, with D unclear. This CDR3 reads CASSLSDYYEQYF. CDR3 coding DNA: TGCGCCAGCAGCTTGTCGGATTACTACGAGCAGTACTTC.